This T cell receptor beta chain was retrieved from a study of CD8 T cells in ankylosing spondylitis. Study-wide points: Apparently characteristic of ankylosing spondylitis blood was a TCR beta motif (under ten highly homologous variants).

One entry per CDR3 protein results from TCRdb running MiXCR on the 5' RACE reads. The sample holds over 700,000 distinct CDR3 sequences; around a fifth are singletons and the top ten take about 20%. V was pared by 6 bases and J by 5 bases, with 12 bases between. The CDR3 covers 13 residues. Germline CDR1 SGHRS, CDR2 YFSETQ. This clonotype was recorded a few times. What it binds is unknown. The clonotype originates from a male donor with ankylosing spondylitis. Sequencing was carried out using blood, either unsorted or a sorted T cell fraction (not recorded which). The rearrangement joins TRBV5-1 to TRBJ2-1; D call uncertain. As DNA, the CDR3 is TGCGCCAGCATCGCGGTAGGTGACAATGAGCAGTTCTTC. Protein product: CASIAVGDNEQFF.